This TCR beta chain emerged from a study of blood T cell repertoires in COVID-19. Background on the study: Italy, Spain and the United States were the sources of the convalescent and acute COVID-19 samples. Sources were T cells, B-cell-depleted T cells, or PBMCs; the material itself was cDNA or gDNA.

Original methodology: Cell counts per sample came from amplifying reference gene primers. Sequenced by immunoSEQ multiplex PCR; TCRdb stores in-frame clones only, minus some. V and J calls and clone size are copied from that table; D and trimming were computed from the DNA. Among just under 150,000 clones listed, roughly 87% were seen once. The source of this sequence is a woman aged 50 to 65 with acute or convalescent COVID-19. Sequencing was done on a sample of peripheral blood.

The CDR3 loop is CASSITVDSINYGYTF. The CDR3 nucleotides are TGTGCCAGTAGTATCACCGTTGACAGTATTAACTATGGCTACACCTTC. The rearrangement uses TRBV19 and TRBJ1-2, with TRBD1 as a possible D gene (5 bases). V was cut by 3 bases and J by 1 base, with 15 bases left in between. Germline V gene lookup returns CDR1 LNHDA and CDR2 SQIVND (reference sequence). This CDR3 region has 16 residues.